Shown below are 3 T cell receptor beta chains from a single sample sequenced in a study of tumor-infiltrating lymphocytes in localized non-small cell lung cancer (dated by TCRdb to the early 2020s). The receptor library was made with the immunoSEQ multiplex PCR assay. TCRdb mirrors the immuneACCESS table, restricted to in-frame sequences. Some clones are absent from its copies; in checked studies, under half trace to an unresolved V gene, and the reason for the others is unknown. This sample lists tens of thousands of clones; approximately 64% were detected once. The ten largest clones add up to about 5.8% of the sample. Sequencing was carried out using lung tumor tissue. These TCRs come from a human donor with non-small cell lung cancer.

Written as DNA, the CDR3 is TGTGCCACCAGCAGAGACGGGCGGGATTATGGCTACACCTTC. It codes for CATSRDGRDYGYTF. V gene TRBV15 combines with J gene TRBJ1-2; D not resolved. This CDR3 has 14 amino acids. CDR1 LNHNV and CDR2 YYDKDF come from the germline V gene (reference sequence). Trimming took 0 bases from V and 5 from J, leaving 10 bases between them.

The CDR3 is CASSIDAGTGYEKLFF. The CDR3 bases are TGTGCCAGTAGTATAGACGCCGGGACAGGGTATGAAAAACTGTTTTTT. This chain links TRBV19 with TRBJ1-4; 9 nucleotides match TRBD1. The germline gives CDR1 LNHDA, CDR2 SQIVND (reference sequence). V was clipped by 0 bases and J by 6 bases; unmatched bases: 5. The CDR3 extends over 16 amino acids.

This clone was counted between two and nine times. The J gene is TRBJ1-1, the V gene TRBV5-6, with unresolved D. CDR1 and CDR2 from the germline V gene are SGHDT and YYEEEE. The V end was cut by 2 bases, the J end by 1 base, with 9 bases between. The CDR3 is made up of 14 amino acids. CDR3 DNA sequence: TGTGCCAGCAGCTTAACAGTCAGGAACACTGAAGCTTTCTTT. Its translation: CASSLTVRNTEAFF.